This T cell receptor beta chain came from a study of CD8 T cells in Susac syndrome. When the RNA was reverse transcribed, random hexamers were used with an input of 0.5 to 1 ug. Via MiXCR, TCRdb re-called the immunoSEQ multiplex PCR reads, giving one row per CDR3 protein. Here the sample spans around 140,000 distinct CDR3 sequences, roughly 80% being singletons. CDR1 and CDR2 from the germline V gene are MNHNS and SASEGT. The CDR3 loop spans 14 amino acids. V lost 5 bases and J lost 8, with 18 bases in between. The sequenced material came from CD8+ T cells from PBMCs. This sequence joins TRBV6-1 and TRBJ1-2; maybe TRBD1 (5 bases). This TCR derives from a human donor with multiple sclerosis. As DNA, the CDR3 is TGTGCCAGCAGTTCAATCACAGGTCCAGGGGGCTACACCTTC. It yields the protein CASSSITGPGGYTF.